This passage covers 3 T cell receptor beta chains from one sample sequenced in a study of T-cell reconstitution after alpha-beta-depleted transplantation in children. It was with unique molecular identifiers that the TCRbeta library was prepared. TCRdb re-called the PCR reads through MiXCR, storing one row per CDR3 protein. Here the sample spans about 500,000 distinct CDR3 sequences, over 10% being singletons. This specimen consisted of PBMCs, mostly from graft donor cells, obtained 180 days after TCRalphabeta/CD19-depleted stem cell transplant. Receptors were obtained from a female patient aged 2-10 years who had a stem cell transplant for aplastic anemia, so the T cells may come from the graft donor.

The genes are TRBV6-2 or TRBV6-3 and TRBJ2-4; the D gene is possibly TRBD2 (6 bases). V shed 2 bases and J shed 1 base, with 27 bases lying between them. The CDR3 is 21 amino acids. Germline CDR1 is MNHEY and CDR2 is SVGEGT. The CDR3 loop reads CASSYSSGWEEFTNAKNIQYF. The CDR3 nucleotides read TGTGCCAGCAGTTACAGTTCTGGGTGGGAGGAGTTTACAAATGCCAAAAACATTCAGTACTTC.

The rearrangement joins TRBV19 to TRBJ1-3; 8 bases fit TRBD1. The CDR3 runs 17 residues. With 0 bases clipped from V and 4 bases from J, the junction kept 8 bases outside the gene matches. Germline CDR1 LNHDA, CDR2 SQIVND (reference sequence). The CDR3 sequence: CASSIEALDRDGNTIYF. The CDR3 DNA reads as TGTGCCAGTAGTATAGAGGCGCTGGACAGGGACGGAAACACCATATATTTT.

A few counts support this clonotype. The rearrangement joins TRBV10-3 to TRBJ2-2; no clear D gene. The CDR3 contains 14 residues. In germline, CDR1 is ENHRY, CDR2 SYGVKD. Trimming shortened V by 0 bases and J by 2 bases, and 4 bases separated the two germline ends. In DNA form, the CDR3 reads TGTGCCATCAGTGAGTCAAGTAACACCGGGGAGCTGTTTTTT. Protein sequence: CAISESSNTGELFF.